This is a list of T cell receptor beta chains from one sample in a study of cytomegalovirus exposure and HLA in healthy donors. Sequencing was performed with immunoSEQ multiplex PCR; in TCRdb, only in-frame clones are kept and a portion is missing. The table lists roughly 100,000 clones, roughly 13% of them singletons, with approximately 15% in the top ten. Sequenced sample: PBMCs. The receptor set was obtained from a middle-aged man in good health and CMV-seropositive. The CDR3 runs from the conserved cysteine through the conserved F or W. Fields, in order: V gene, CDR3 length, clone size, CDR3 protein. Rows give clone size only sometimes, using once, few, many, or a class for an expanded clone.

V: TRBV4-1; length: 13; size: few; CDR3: CASSQVNGNEQFF
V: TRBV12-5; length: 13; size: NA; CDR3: CASGLQAMDEQYF
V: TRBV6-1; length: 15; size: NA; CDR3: CASGEQGRGHQPQHF
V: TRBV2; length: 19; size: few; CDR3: CASSEPRDRGVSGANVLTF
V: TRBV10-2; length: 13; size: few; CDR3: CASSREGDYGYTF
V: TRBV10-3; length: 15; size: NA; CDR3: CAISGRDRNTGELFF
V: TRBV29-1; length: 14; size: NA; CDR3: CSAISGRATDTQYF
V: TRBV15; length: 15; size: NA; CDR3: CATSYRGTSSYEQYF
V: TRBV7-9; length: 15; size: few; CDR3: CASTTSGLAKNIQYF
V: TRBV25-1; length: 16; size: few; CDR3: CASTSGGDRGKDGYTF
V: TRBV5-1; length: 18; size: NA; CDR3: CASSFGGGAGGPRDEQFF
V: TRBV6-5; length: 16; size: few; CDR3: CASSYQTGTGNYGYNF
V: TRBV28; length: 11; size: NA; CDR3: CASPAGDEQFF
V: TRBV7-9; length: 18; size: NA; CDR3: CASSPRAGENTGANVLTF
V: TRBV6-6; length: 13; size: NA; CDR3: CASLGQPNTEAFF
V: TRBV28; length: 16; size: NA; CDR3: CASRTPGQGVGNTIYF
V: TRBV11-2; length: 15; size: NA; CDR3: CASSRGGTAQETQYF
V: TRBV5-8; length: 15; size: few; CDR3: CASSFRHGSGNTIYF
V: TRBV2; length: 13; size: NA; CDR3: CASSDDWNTEAFF
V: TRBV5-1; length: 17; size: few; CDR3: CASSLALTGDSTDTQYF
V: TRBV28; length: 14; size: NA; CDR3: CASSRPGQGGYAFF
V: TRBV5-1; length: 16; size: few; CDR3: CASSRGQGIMNTEAFF
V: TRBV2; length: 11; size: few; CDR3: CASSLGGGYTF